Listed below are T cell receptor beta chains from one sample, sequenced in a study of shared clonotypes between healthy human individuals. Sequencing was performed with immunoSEQ multiplex PCR; in TCRdb, only in-frame clones are kept and a portion is missing. Here the sample spans over 300,000 clones, 80% to 90% being singletons. Sequenced: memory CD8+ T cells sorted from blood. The receptors were sampled from a man between 18 and 35 years old in good health. CDR3s include the opening cysteine and the closing phenylalanine or tryptophan. The D gene is left open where the match is weak. A row's size may be missing; if present it is once, few, many or a size class.

V: TRBV6-1
size: NA
D: TRBD1
J: TRBJ2-7
DNA: TGTGCCAGCGGGGGGACAGGGCCCTACGAGCAGTACTTC
CDR3: CASGGTGPYEQYF

V: TRBV27
size: NA
D: NA
J: TRBJ2-7
DNA: TGTGCCAGCAGCTCTGAAGGACAAGACAACTACGAGCAGTACTTC
CDR3: CASSSEGQDNYEQYF

V: TRBV7-2
size: NA
D: NA
J: TRBJ2-2
DNA: TGTGCCAGCAGCTTAGGCACTAACACCGGGGAGCTGTTTTTT
CDR3: CASSLGTNTGELFF

V: TRBV4-3
size: NA
D: NA
J: TRBJ2-2
DNA: TGCGCCAGCAGCCAATGGGGGTCCACCGGGGAGCTGTTTTTT
CDR3: CASSQWGSTGELFF

V: TRBV2
size: NA
D: NA
J: TRBJ2-1
DNA: TGTGCCAGCAGTGATCAAAGAGCATACAATGAGCAGTTCTTC
CDR3: CASSDQRAYNEQFF

V: TRBV29-1
size: once
D: NA
J: TRBJ2-6
DNA: TGCAGCGCCTATATATGGGGGGCCAACGTCCTGACTTTC
CDR3: CSAYIWGANVLTF

V: TRBV21-1
size: NA
D: NA
J: TRBJ2-7
DNA: TGTGCCAGCCTGGGGCAGGGGGCGAGATACGAGCAGTACTTC
CDR3: CASLGQGARYEQYF

V: TRBV6-6
size: NA
D: NA
J: TRBJ1-5
DNA: TGTGCCAGCAGCCGCGTCGGGGGGAATCAGCCCCAGCATTTT
CDR3: CASSRVGGNQPQHF

V: TRBV10-3
size: NA
D: NA
J: TRBJ2-7
DNA: TGTGCCATCAGTGAGTCGAATTCACCGGCCCACGAGCAGTACTTC
CDR3: CAISESNSPAHEQYF

V: TRBV7-6
size: NA
D: NA
J: TRBJ1-6
DNA: TGTGCCAGCAGCTTAATGAGGGGCTGGACACCCCTCCACTTT
CDR3: CASSLMRGWTPLHF

V: TRBV19
size: NA
D: NA
J: TRBJ2-7
DNA: TGTGCCAGTAGTATAAATAGTTACGAGCAGTACTTC
CDR3: CASSINSYEQYF

V: TRBV9
size: NA
D: TRBD2
J: TRBJ2-3
DNA: TGTGCCAGCAGCGTACTGGGGACTAGCGGGATTACAGATACGCAGTATTTT
CDR3: CASSVLGTSGITDTQYF

V: TRBV10-3
size: NA
D: NA
J: TRBJ2-2
DNA: TGTGCCATCAGTGAGTTGACTTTAGAGGGTACCGGGGAGCTGTTTTTT
CDR3: CAISELTLEGTGELFF

V: TRBV15
size: NA
D: TRBD1
J: TRBJ2-1
DNA: TGTGCCACCAGCAGTTCCTGGACAGGGCTAGGACTGAACGAATGGTTCTTC
CDR3: CATSSSWTGLGLNEWFF

V: TRBV5-6
size: NA
D: NA
J: TRBJ1-6
DNA: TGTGCCAGCAGCTTTGGGGGACCGACCTATTCACCCCTCCACTTT
CDR3: CASSFGGPTYSPLHF

V: TRBV30
size: NA
D: NA
J: TRBJ1-1
DNA: TGTGCCTGGAGTCGACTCTCGCGGGGCAATAAGGGATTCGCTGAAGCTTTCTTT
CDR3: CAWSRLSRGNKGFAEAFF

V: TRBV30
size: NA
D: TRBD1
J: TRBJ2-1
DNA: TGTGCCTGGAGTATGGACAGGGGTTGGGGACGGGAGAATGAGCAGTTCTTC
CDR3: CAWSMDRGWGRENEQFF

V: TRBV25-1
size: NA
D: NA
J: TRBJ1-1
DNA: TGTGCCAGCAGCGACAGCGGGCTGAACACTGAAGCTTTCTTT
CDR3: CASSDSGLNTEAFF

V: TRBV5-1
size: NA
D: TRBD1
J: TRBJ2-7
DNA: TGCGCCAGCAGCAACTTCACAGGGGGCGCCTACGAGCAGTACTTC
CDR3: CASSNFTGGAYEQYF

V: TRBV7-7
size: NA
D: TRBD1
J: TRBJ1-2
DNA: TGTGCTAGCAGACCCGGACAGGGGGGATTAAGCTATGGCTACACCTTC
CDR3: CASRPGQGGLSYGYTF

V: TRBV2
size: NA
D: TRBD1
J: TRBJ1-1
DNA: TGTGCCAGCAGTGACCTTGTCGGGACAGCCTTTCTACGGGCTTTCTTT
CDR3: CASSDLVGTAFLRAFF

V: TRBV18
size: NA
D: NA
J: TRBJ2-1
DNA: TGTGCCAGCTCACCACCATGGGACTCGGGACCCAGTCACCACAATGAGCAGTTCTTC
CDR3: CASSPPWDSGPSHHNEQFF

V: TRBV30
size: NA
D: NA
J: TRBJ1-1
DNA: TGTGCCTGGAGTAGGGGCAGGGGAGGCACTGAAGCTTTCTTT
CDR3: CAWSRGRGGTEAFF

V: TRBV29-1
size: NA
D: TRBD2
J: TRBJ2-5
DNA: TGCAGCGTTGATTCCGGGACTAGCGGGATGTACCAAGAGACCCAGTACTTC
CDR3: CSVDSGTSGMYQETQYF

V: TRBV29-1
size: once
D: NA
J: TRBJ1-1
DNA: TGCAGCGTTGAAGGTTTGGGAACTGAAGCTTTCTTT
CDR3: CSVEGLGTEAFF

V: TRBV6-6
size: NA
D: TRBD2
J: TRBJ2-7
DNA: TGTGCCAGCAGTTCGGGACTAGCGGGGACCTACGAGCAGTACTTC
CDR3: CASSSGLAGTYEQYF

V: TRBV6-5
size: NA
D: TRBD2
J: TRBJ2-1
DNA: TGTGCCAGCAGTTACAGCCTAGCGGTTTACAATGAGCAGTTCTTC
CDR3: CASSYSLAVYNEQFF

V: TRBV13
size: NA
D: TRBD1
J: TRBJ1-3
DNA: TGTGCCAGCAGCTATACAGGGGGCGACTCTGGAAACACCATATATTTT
CDR3: CASSYTGGDSGNTIYF

V: TRBV6-5
size: NA
D: TRBD1
J: TRBJ1-5
DNA: TGTGCCAGCAGTTACGGACAGGGAAATCAGCCCCAGCATTTT
CDR3: CASSYGQGNQPQHF

V: TRBV27
size: NA
D: NA
J: TRBJ1-2
DNA: TGTGCCAGCAGTTTAGTAGGGGACCTTTATGGCTACACCTTC
CDR3: CASSLVGDLYGYTF

V: TRBV30
size: NA
D: TRBD2
J: TRBJ2-7
DNA: TGTGCCTGGAGTGTATACTACGCGGGAGTCCCCGAGCAGTACTTC
CDR3: CAWSVYYAGVPEQYF

V: TRBV5-6
size: NA
D: NA
J: TRBJ2-7
DNA: TGTGCCAGCAGCTATTTGACGGGTACCTACGAGCAGTACTTC
CDR3: CASSYLTGTYEQYF

V: TRBV2
size: NA
D: NA
J: TRBJ2-7
DNA: TGTGCCAGCAGTCCCAGACTAGGGCAGTACGAGCAGTACTTC
CDR3: CASSPRLGQYEQYF

V: TRBV28
size: NA
D: NA
J: TRBJ1-2
DNA: TGTGCCAGCAGTTTGTCCGACAGAGGGGGCTATGGCTACACCTTC
CDR3: CASSLSDRGGYGYTF

V: TRBV13
size: NA
D: NA
J: TRBJ2-3
DNA: TGTGCCAGCAGCTGGGGCTTGGCAGGCCGAACAGATACGCAGTATTTT
CDR3: CASSWGLAGRTDTQYF

V: TRBV20-1
size: NA
D: TRBD2
J: TRBJ2-3
DNA: TGCAGTGCTAGAGGACTAGCGGGGATTTACTTT
CDR3: CSARGLAGIYF

V: TRBV4-1
size: NA
D: TRBD1
J: TRBJ2-7
DNA: TGCGCCAGCAGCCACGCTTGGACAGGGACCTACGAGCAGTACTTC
CDR3: CASSHAWTGTYEQYF

V: TRBV11-2
size: once
D: NA
J: TRBJ2-3
DNA: TGTGCCAGCAGCTTTTGGGGGGCGAGCACAGATACGCAGTATTTT
CDR3: CASSFWGASTDTQYF

V: TRBV12-5
size: NA
D: NA
J: TRBJ1-2
DNA: TGTGCTAGTGCCATAATAAGGAGGAAAGTTAACTATGGCTACACCTTC
CDR3: CASAIIRRKVNYGYTF

V: TRBV18
size: NA
D: NA
J: TRBJ2-7
DNA: TGTGCCAGCTCACCACGGACATTTACCTACGAGCAGTACTTC
CDR3: CASSPRTFTYEQYF

V: TRBV9
size: NA
D: NA
J: TRBJ1-1
DNA: TGTGCCAGCAGTCTCGGCGGGGAGGGAACTGAAGCTTTCTTT
CDR3: CASSLGGEGTEAFF

V: TRBV4-1
size: NA
D: NA
J: TRBJ2-7
DNA: TGCGCCAGCAGCCAAGATCAGACCTACGAGCAGTACTTC
CDR3: CASSQDQTYEQYF

V: TRBV5-4
size: NA
D: TRBD1
J: TRBJ2-1
DNA: TGTGCCACCTCCCTGGCGGGGACAGGGGAGGATGAGCAGTTCTTC
CDR3: CATSLAGTGEDEQFF